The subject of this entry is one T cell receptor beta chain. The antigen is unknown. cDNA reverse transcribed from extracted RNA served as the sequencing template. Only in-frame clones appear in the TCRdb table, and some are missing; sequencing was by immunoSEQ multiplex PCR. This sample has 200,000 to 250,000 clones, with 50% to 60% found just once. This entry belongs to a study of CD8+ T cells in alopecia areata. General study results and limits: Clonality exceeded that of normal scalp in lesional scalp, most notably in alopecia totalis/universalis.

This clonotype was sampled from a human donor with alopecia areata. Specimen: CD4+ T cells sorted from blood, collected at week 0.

The CDR3 region has the DNA TGTGCCTGGAGTCGGACACATCAGCCCCAGCATTTT. Translation gives CAWSRTHQPQHF. The chain carries TRBV30 and TRBJ1-5; TRBD1 might be the D (5 bases). The CDR3 has 12 residues. V was cut by 2 bases and J by 5 bases, with 7 bases left in between. Looked up from germline, CDR1 is GTSNPN and CDR2 is SVGIG (reference sequence).